The 2 T cell receptor beta chains in this list originate from one sample, sequenced in a study of CD8+ T cells in alopecia areata. Extraction and reverse transcription of RNA yielded cDNA as the sequencing template. TCRdb's copy holds only in-frame clones and misses some; the assay was immunoSEQ multiplex PCR. The sample includes about 120,000 clones, around 49% seen only once; the top ten take around a sixth. The sequencing here drew on CD8+ T cells sorted from blood, taken at week 0. Every receptor here comes from a human donor with alopecia areata.

The chain couples TRBV5-4 to TRBJ2-2, with D uncertain. The CDR3 is made up of 12 amino acids. V was shortened by 2 bases and J by 4 bases, with 3 bases between the two germline ends. CDR1 is SGHNT, CDR2 YYREEE, per germline (reference sequence). The CDR3 loop reads CASSFVTGELFF. CDR3 sequence (DNA): TGTGCCAGCAGCTTCGTCACCGGGGAGCTGTTTTTT.

This clone was observed a few times. V gene TRBV7-9 combines with J gene TRBJ1-1, with D possibly being TRBD1 (5 bases). Trimming pared 4 bases from V and 4 bases from J, leaving 13 bases between. This CDR3 has 14 amino acids. CDR1 SEHNR and CDR2 FQNEAQ come from the germline V gene (reference sequence). CDR3 DNA sequence: TGTGCCAGCAGCTCCAACTCGGGGCCCACTGAAGCTTTCTTT. It yields the protein CASSSNSGPTEAFF.